This T cell receptor (beta chain) was recovered during a study of memory CD4+ T cells and cytomegalovirus serostatus. Single viable CD3+CD4+CD8-CD45RO+ cells were sorted as the memory CD4+ T cells. CMV serostatus came from serum IgG against pp150, pp28, p38, p52. Overall study results and limits: Each of roughly 65 CMV-associated TCRbeta sequences occurred in one to five individuals.

The protocol was immunoSEQ multiplex PCR, while the TCRdb copy is restricted to in-frame clones and leaves out a portion. The data hold about 75,000 clones, with around four fifths observed a single time. As concerns this clone: The antigen remains undetermined.

This clonotype was obtained from an adult in good health and CMV-seropositive. Sequenced sample: memory CD4+ T cells from blood.

CDR3 coding DNA: TGTGCCAGCAGCTCCTCTGCGCCTGGACACAATGAGCAGTTCTTC. It encodes CASSSSAPGHNEQFF. The chain recombines TRBV11-1 with TRBJ2-1; D gene uncertain. The V gene's germline CDR1 is SGHAT and CDR2 FQDESV (reference sequence). This CDR3 is 15 amino acids long. The V end lost 4 bases, the J end lost 5 bases, and 15 bases lay between the germline ends. Filled out from reference TRBV11-1 and TRBJ2-1, the complete variable domain reads EAEVAQSPRYKITEKSQAVAFWCDPISGHATLYWYRQILGQGPELLVQFQDESVVDDSQLPKDRFSAERLKGVDSTLKIQPAELGDSAMYLCASSSSAPGHNEQFFGPGTRLTVL.